The T cell receptor (beta chain) under discussion was sequenced for a study of early stage breast cancer tumors. Study-wide results and caveats: Most shared enriched TCRB sequences were commonly generated ones.

CDR1 is SGHAT, CDR2 FQNNGV, per germline. This CDR3 contains 11 residues. V lost 5 bases to trimming and J lost 6 bases; unmatched junction nucleotides: 0. Clones were read by immunoSEQ multiplex PCR, and TCRdb kept only the in-frame ones, dropping some. The sample lists roughly 30,000 clones; almost 75% were seen once. A note on this clone: Its target is not known.

Sequencing input: blood. The J gene is TRBJ2-7, the V gene TRBV11-2; 8 nucleotides match TRBD1. This TCR derives from a person in their 40s with breast cancer. This CDR3 is CASSTGGEQYF. Here the CDR3 DNA reads TGTGCCAGCAGCACAGGGGGCGAGCAGTACTTC.